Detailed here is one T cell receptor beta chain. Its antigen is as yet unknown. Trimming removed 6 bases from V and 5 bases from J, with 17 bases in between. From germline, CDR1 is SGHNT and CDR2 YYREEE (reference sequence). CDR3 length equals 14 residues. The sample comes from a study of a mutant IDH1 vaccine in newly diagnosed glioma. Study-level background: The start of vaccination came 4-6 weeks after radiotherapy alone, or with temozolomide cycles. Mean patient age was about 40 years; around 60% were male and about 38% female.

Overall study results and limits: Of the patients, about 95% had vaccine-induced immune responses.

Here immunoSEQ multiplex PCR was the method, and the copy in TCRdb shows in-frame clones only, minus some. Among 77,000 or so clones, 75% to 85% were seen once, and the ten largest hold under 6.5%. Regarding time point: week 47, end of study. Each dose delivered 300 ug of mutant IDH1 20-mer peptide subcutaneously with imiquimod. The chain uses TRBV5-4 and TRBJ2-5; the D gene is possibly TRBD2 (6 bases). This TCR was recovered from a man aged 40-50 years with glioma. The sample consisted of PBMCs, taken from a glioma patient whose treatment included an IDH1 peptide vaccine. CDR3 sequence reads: CASTSSGRLETQYF. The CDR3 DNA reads TGTGCCAGCACCTCCTCGGGGAGGTTGGAGACCCAGTACTTC.